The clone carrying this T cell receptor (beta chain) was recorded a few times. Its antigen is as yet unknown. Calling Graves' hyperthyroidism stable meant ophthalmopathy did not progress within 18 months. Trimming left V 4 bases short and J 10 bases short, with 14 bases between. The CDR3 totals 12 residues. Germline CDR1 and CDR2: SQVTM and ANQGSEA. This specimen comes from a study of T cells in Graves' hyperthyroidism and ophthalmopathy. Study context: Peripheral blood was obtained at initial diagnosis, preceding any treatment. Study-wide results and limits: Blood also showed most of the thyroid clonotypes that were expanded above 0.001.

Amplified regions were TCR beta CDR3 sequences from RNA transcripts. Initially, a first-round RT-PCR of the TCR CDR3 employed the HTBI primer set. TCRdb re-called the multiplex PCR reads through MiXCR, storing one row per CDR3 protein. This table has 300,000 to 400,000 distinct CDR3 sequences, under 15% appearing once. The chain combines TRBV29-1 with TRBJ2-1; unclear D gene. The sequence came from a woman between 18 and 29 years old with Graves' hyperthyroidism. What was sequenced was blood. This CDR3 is CSVAGPPIEQFF. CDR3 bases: TGCAGCGTTGCCGGGCCCCCTATAGAGCAGTTCTTC.